Below are 12 T cell receptor beta chains sequenced from a single sample in a study of molecular identifiers for immune sequencing clone quantification. TCRdb reprocessed the PCR reads with MiXCR, giving one entry per CDR3 protein. The repertoire holds about 500,000 distinct CDR3 sequences, about 20% seen once, with approximately 0.8% in the top ten. Sequences were obtained from naive CD8+ T cells from blood, with Jurkat cell RNA spiked in. As to subset: FACS-sorted CD8+CD4-CCR7+CD45RA+ naive T cells. The receptors come from a human donor in good health. Some libraries in this study had Jurkat cell RNA spiked in.

This clonotype was counted ten times or more. The chain links TRBV4-3 to TRBJ2-1; TRBD1 agrees at 8 bases. Germline CDR1 and CDR2: LGHNA and YSLEER. The CDR3 spans 15 residues. The V gene end was trimmed by 3 bases and the J gene end by 10 bases; junction bases not matched to a gene: 11. The CDR3: CASSQKDRAYYEQFF. The CDR3 nucleotides read TGCGCCAGCAGCCAGAAGGACAGGGCCTACTACGAGCAGTTCTTC.

This clonotype was counted only a few times. The V and J genes are TRBV6-1 and TRBJ2-3; the match to TRBD2 covers 7 bases. The V segment lost 6 bases and the J segment 0 bases; nucleotides outside the gene matches: 9. Germline V gene sequence: CDR1 MNHNS, CDR2 SASEGT. The CDR3 is 16 residues long. The CDR3 sequence is CASSEWEGSSTDTQYF. In DNA form, the CDR3 reads TGTGCCAGCAGCGAATGGGAGGGCTCAAGCACAGATACGCAGTATTTT.

Remarks on this clonotype: Relative to the germline gene, one junction end is altered; a read error may explain this. The chain links TRBV10-3 to TRBJ2-1; D is uncertain. Germline V lookup: CDR1 ENHRY, CDR2 SYGVKD. The CDR3 totals 15 residues. This CDR3 is CATSEDLSVYNEQFF. The CDR3 nucleotides are TGTGCCACCAGTGAAGATCTCTCAGTATACAATGAGCAGTTCTTC.

This clonotype was counted ten times or more. J is TRBJ2-7 and V is TRBV20-1, with TRBD2 as a possible D gene (6 bases). V lost 3 bases to trimming and J lost 3 bases, with 9 bases between them. CDR1 is DFQATT and CDR2 is SNEGSKA in the germline V gene (reference sequence). This CDR3 is built from 12 residues. The CDR3 nucleotides read TGCAGTGCTAGCCGGGGGAACTACGAGCAGTACTTC. This codes for CSASRGNYEQYF.

This clonotype occurred a few times. A much larger clone lies one base from this, so it may be a read error. The V gene is TRBV6-2 or TRBV6-3, the J gene TRBJ2-4; 7 bases fit TRBD1. The CDR3 contains 13 residues. From germline, CDR1 is MNHEY and CDR2 SVGEGT. For the CDR3, the DNA is TGTGCCAGCGGGACAGCCAGCGGAAACACTCAGTACTTC. This translates into CASGTASGNTQYF.

In its sample, this clonotype was seen many times. CDR3 nucleotide sequence: TGTGCCAGCGCGGGGGAGTTGGGCGGGACTGAAGCTTTCTTT. Its translation is CASAGELGGTEAFF. The chain uses TRBV7-9 and TRBJ1-1; tentative D call: TRBD1 (5 bases). Trimming pared 8 bases from V and 5 bases from J, leaving 18 bases between. The CDR3 is 14 residues long. In germline, CDR1 is SEHNR, CDR2 FQNEAQ (reference sequence).

The V call is TRBV7-9, the J call TRBJ2-7, with D unclear. The CDR3 is 13 amino acids. CDR1 and CDR2 (germline): SEHNR, FQNEAQ (reference sequence). V shed 2 bases and J shed 3 bases, with 8 bases lying between them. CDR3 amino acids: CASSLHSNYEQYF. The CDR3 DNA is TGTGCCAGCAGCTTACACAGTAACTACGAGCAGTACTTC.

About this clonotype: The junction does not match germline at one end; this may be a read error. This chain connects TRBV27 to TRBJ2-4; 7 bases align to TRBD1. The CDR3 totals 15 residues. CDR1 MNHEY and CDR2 SMNVEV come from the germline V gene (reference sequence). The CDR3 loop reads CASSLVGTAQNIQYF. CDR3 DNA: TGTGCCAGCAGTTTAGTCGGGACAGCCCAAAACATTCAGTACTTC.

This clonotype was picked up many times. The CDR3 loop reads CASSLYRTGTEGMTSTDTQYF. Written as DNA, the CDR3 is TGTGCCAGCAGTTTATATAGGACAGGGACGGAAGGGATGACTAGCACAGATACGCAGTATTTT. The chain carries TRBV27 and TRBJ2-3, with TRBD1 matching 8 bases. The CDR3 spans 21 residues. Per the germline V gene, CDR1 is MNHEY and CDR2 is SMNVEV (reference sequence). J gave up 0 bases and V 1 base, and 18 bases lay outside the gene matches.

This clonotype was picked up a small number of times. The CDR3 bases are TGCGCCAGCAGCCAAGATCTAGGGGCAGGGGGCAATGAGCAGTTCTTC. Translating it yields CASSQDLGAGGNEQFF. J is TRBJ2-1 and V is TRBV4-3; 7 bases map to TRBD1. The CDR3 runs to 16 residues. The trim removed 0 bases at V and 6 bases at J, leaving 8 bases unmatched. Germline CDR1 reads LGHNA; CDR2 reads YSLEER.

The V call is TRBV7-3, the J call TRBJ2-7, with D uncertain. The CDR3 runs 13 residues. The V end lost 2 bases, the J end lost 2 bases, and 7 bases lay between the germline ends. CDR1 SGHTA and CDR2 FQGTGA come from the germline V gene. The CDR3 DNA follows: TGTGCCAGCAGCTTAGCTGATACCTACGAGCAGTACTTC. Amino acid sequence: CASSLADTYEQYF.

The V gene is TRBV12-3 or TRBV12-4, the J gene TRBJ1-1; TRBD1 aligns across 8 bases. V was pared by 5 bases and J by 1 base, with 6 bases of the junction left unmatched. The CDR3 sequence is 15 residues long. The CDR3 nucleotides read TGTGCCAGCAGTACCTCGGACAGGGCGAACACTGAAGCTTTCTTT. Translation gives CASSTSDRANTEAFF.